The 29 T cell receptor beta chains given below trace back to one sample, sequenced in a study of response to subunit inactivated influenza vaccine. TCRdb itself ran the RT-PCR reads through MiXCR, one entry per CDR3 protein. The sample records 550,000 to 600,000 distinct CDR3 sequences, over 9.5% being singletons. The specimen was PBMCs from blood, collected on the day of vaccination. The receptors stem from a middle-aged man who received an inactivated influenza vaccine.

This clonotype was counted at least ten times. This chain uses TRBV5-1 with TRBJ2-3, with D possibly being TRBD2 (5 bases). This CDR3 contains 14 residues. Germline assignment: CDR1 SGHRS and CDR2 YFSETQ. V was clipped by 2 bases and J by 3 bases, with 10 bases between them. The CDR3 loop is CASSFGLRTDTQYF. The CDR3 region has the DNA TGCGCCAGCAGCTTTGGACTTAGGACAGATACGCAGTATTTT.

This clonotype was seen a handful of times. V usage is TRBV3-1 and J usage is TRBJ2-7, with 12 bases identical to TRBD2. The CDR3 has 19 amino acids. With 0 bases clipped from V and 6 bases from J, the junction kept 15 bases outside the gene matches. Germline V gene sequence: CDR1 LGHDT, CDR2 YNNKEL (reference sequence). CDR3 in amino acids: CASSQDRAILAGGDPEQYF. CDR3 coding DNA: TGTGCCAGCAGCCAAGACCGTGCTATCCTAGCGGGAGGGGACCCCGAGCAGTACTTC.

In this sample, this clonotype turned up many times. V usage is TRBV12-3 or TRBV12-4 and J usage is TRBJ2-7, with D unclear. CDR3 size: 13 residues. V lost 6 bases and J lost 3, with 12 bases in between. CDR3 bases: TGTGCCAGCAGCTTTGGTGGAAACTACGAGCAGTACTTC. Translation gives CASSFGGNYEQYF.

The CDR3, as DNA: TGTGCCAGCAGCCCCGCCCCGGGACAGGGTTACAATGAGCAGTTCTTC. Translating it yields CASSPAPGQGYNEQFF. The V and J genes are TRBV7-2 and TRBJ2-1; TRBD1 matches 9 bases. Germline CDR1 is SGHTA and CDR2 is FQGNSA. V shed 5 bases and J 4 bases; nucleotides not matched to a gene: 9. The CDR3 has 16 residues.

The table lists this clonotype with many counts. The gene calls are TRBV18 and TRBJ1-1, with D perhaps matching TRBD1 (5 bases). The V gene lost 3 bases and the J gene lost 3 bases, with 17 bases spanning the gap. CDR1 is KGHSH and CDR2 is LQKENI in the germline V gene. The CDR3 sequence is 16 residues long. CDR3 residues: CASSPGGGGVHTEAFF. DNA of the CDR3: TGTGCCAGCTCACCCGGGGGAGGAGGGGTGCACACTGAAGCTTTCTTT. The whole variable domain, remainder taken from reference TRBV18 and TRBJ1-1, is NAGVMQNPRHLVRRRGQEARLRCSPMKGHSHVYWYRQLPEEGLKFMVYLQKENIIDESGMPKERFSAEFPKEGPSILRIQQVVRGDSAAYFCASSPGGGGVHTEAFFGQGTRLTVV.

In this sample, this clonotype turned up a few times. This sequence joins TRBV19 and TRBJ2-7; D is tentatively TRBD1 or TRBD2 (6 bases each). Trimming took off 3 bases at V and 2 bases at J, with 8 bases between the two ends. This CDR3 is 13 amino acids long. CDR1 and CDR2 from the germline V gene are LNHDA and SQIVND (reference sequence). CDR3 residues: CASSIRGPYEQYF. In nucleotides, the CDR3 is TGTGCCAGTAGTATCCGGGGGCCCTACGAGCAGTACTTC. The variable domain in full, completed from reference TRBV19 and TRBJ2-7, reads DGGITQSPKYLFRKEGQNVTLSCEQNLNHDAMYWYRQDPGQGLRLIYYSQIVNDFQKGDIAEGYSVSREKKESFPLTVTSAQKNPTAFYLCASSIRGPYEQYFGPGTRLTVT.

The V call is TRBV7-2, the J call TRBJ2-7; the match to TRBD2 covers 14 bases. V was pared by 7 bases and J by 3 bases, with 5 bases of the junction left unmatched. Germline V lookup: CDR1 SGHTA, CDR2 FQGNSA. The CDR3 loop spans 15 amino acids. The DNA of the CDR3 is TGTGCCAGCACTCGGACTAGCGGGGGGATCTACGAGCAGTACTTC. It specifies CASTRTSGGIYEQYF.

The CDR3 sequence: CASSPRLGSYNEQFF. DNA for the CDR3: TGTGCCAGCAGCCCCCGCCTAGGCTCCTACAATGAGCAGTTCTTC. V is TRBV7-2 and J is TRBJ2-1; D not resolved. The V end was cut by 5 bases, the J end by 0 bases, with 11 bases between. The CDR3 has 15 residues. Germline V CDR1 and CDR2: SGHTA, FQGNSA.

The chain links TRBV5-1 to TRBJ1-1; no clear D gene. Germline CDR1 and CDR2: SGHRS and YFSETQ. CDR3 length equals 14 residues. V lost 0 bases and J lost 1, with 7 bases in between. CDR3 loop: CASSLDISNTEAFF. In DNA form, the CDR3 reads TGCGCCAGCAGCTTGGACATCTCGAACACTGAAGCTTTCTTT.

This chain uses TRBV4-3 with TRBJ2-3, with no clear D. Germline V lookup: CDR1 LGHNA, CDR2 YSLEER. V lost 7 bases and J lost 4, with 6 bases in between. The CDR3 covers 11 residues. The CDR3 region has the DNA TGCGCCAGCAAAATTCCAGATACGCAGTATTTT. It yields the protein CASKIPDTQYF.

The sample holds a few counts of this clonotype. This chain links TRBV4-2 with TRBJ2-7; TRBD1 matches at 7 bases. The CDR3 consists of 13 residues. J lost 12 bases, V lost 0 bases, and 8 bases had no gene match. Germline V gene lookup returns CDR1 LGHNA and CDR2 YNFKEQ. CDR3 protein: CASSQERWDSTYF. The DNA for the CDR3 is TGTGCCAGCAGCCAAGAAAGGTGGGACAGTACGTACTTC.

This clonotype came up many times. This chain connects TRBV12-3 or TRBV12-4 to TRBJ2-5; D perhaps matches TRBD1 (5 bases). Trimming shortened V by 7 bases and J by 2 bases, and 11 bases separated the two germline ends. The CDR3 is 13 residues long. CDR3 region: CASTRDSQETQYF. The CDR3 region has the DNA TGTGCCAGCACTAGAGACAGTCAAGAGACCCAGTACTTC.

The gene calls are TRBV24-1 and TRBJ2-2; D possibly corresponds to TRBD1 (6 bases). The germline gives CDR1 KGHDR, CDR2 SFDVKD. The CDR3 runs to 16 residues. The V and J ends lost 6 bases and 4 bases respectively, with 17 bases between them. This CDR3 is CATSPNWGLRTGELFF. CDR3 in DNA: TGTGCCACCAGTCCTAATTGGGGGCTTCGCACCGGGGAGCTGTTTTTT.

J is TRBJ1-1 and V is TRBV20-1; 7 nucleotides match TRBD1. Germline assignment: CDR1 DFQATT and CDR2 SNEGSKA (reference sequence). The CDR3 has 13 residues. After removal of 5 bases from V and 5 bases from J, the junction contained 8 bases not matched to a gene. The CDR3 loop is CSAHQGERTEAFF. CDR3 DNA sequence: TGCAGTGCTCATCAGGGGGAGCGGACTGAAGCTTTCTTT.

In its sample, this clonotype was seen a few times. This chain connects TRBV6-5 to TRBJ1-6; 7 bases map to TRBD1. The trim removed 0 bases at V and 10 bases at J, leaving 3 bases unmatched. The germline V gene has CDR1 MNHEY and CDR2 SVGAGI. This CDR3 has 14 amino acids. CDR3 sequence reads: CASSYSTGSSPLHF. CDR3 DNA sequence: TGTGCCAGCAGTTACTCGACAGGGAGCTCACCCCTCCACTTT.

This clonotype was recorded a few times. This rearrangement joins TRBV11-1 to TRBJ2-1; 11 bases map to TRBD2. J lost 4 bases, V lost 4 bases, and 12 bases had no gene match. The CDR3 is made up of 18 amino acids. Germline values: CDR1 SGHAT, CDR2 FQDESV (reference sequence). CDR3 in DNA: TGTGCCAGCAGCTCACTTCCCCCTAGCGGGGGGCAATACAATGAGCAGTTCTTC. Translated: CASSSLPPSGGQYNEQFF.

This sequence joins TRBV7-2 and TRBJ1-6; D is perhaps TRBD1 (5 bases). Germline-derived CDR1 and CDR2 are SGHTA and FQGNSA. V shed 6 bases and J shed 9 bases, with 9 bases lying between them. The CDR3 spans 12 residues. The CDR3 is CASRTGASPLHF. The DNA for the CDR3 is TGTGCCAGCAGAACAGGAGCTTCACCCCTCCACTTT.

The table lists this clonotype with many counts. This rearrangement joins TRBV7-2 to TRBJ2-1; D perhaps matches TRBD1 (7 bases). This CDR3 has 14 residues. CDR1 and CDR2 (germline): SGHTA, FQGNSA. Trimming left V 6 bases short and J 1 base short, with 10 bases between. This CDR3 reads CASRAGQSYNEQFF. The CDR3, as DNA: TGTGCCAGCAGGGCGGGACAGTCCTACAATGAGCAGTTCTTC.

DNA of the CDR3: TGTGCCAGCCTCGTAGAGAGCACCTACGAGCAGTACTTC. It translates to CASLVESTYEQYF. The chain is built from TRBV7-9 and TRBJ2-7, with D uncertain. Per germline, CDR1 SEHNR and CDR2 FQNEAQ (reference sequence). The V end lost 8 bases, the J end lost 2 bases, and 13 bases lay between the germline ends. The CDR3 runs 13 residues.

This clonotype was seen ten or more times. CDR3 residues: CASSSPNEQFF. The CDR3 DNA reads as TGTGCCAGCAGTTCCCCCAATGAGCAGTTCTTC. The V and J genes are TRBV12-3 or TRBV12-4 and TRBJ2-1; D uncertain. This CDR3 is 11 amino acids long. V was shortened by 4 bases and J by 6 bases, with 4 bases between the two germline ends.

In DNA, the CDR3 is TGCGCCAGCAGGTCGGAGCCCTACTCCTACAATGAGCAGTTCTTC. Amino acid sequence: CASRSEPYSYNEQFF. This rearrangement joins TRBV5-1 to TRBJ2-1; D not certain. The germline V gene encodes CDR1 SGHRS and CDR2 YFSETQ. This CDR3 region has 15 residues. Between the trimmed V and J ends, which lost 5 bases and 0 bases, there was a span of 12 bases.

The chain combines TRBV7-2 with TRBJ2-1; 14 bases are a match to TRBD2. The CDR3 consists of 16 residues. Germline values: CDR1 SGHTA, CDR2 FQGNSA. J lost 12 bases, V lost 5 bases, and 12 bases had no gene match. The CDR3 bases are TGTGCCAGCAGCAGGACCGGGACTAGCGGGAGCTATATGCAGTTCTTC. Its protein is CASSRTGTSGSYMQFF.

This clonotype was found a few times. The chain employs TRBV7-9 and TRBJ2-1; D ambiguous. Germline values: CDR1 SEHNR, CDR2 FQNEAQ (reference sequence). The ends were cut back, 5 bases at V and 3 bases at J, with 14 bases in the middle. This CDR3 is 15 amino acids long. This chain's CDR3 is CASSPLSSFYNEQFF. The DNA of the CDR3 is TGTGCCAGCAGCCCACTTAGCTCGTTCTACAATGAGCAGTTCTTC.

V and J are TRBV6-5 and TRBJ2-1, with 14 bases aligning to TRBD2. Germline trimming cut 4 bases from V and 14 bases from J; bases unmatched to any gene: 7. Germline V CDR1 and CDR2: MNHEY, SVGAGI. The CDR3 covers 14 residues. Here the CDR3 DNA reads TGTGCCAGCAGTTCCCGACTAGCGGGGGGGCCTGAGTTCTTC. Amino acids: CASSSRLAGGPEFF.

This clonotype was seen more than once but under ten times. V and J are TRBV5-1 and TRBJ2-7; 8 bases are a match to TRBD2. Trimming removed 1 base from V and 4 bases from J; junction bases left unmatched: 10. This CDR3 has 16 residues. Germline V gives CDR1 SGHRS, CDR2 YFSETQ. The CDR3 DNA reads TGCGCCAGCAGCTTGCCGGGCCTCAGCGGGAGTTACGAGCAGTACTTC. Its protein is CASSLPGLSGSYEQYF.

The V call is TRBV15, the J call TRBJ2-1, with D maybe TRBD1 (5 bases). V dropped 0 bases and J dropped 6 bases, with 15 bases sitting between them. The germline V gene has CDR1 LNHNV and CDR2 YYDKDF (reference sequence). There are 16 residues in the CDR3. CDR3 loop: CATSRDQGRSFNEQFF. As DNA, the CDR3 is TGTGCCACCAGCAGAGATCAGGGTCGCTCGTTCAATGAGCAGTTCTTC. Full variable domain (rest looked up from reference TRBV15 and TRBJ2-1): DAMVIQNPRYQVTQFGKPVTLSCSQTLNHNVMYWYQQKSSQAPKLLFHYYDKDFNNEADTPDNFQSRRPNTSFCFLDIRSPGLGDTAMYLCATSRDQGRSFNEQFFGPGTRLTVL.

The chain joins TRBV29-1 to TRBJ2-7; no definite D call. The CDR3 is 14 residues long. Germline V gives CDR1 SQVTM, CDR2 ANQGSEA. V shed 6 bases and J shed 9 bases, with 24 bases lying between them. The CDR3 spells CSVGTGSQIDVQYF. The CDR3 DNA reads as TGCAGCGTAGGTACCGGGTCACAGATCGACGTGCAGTACTTC.

The CDR3 DNA follows: TGTGCCAGCAGCCATCTCGGGACAGGCGTCAAAAACATTCAGTACTTC. Protein sequence: CASSHLGTGVKNIQYF. The rearrangement links TRBV3-1 to TRBJ2-4, with 8 bases identical to TRBD1. Germline V gene lookup returns CDR1 LGHDT and CDR2 YNNKEL (reference sequence). The CDR3 is made up of 16 amino acids. With V trimmed by 3 bases and J by 3 bases, 7 bases remained unmatched.

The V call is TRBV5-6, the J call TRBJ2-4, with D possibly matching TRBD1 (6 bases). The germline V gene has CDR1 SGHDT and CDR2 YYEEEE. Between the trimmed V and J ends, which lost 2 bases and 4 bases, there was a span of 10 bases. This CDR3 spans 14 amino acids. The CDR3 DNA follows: TGTGCCAGCAGCTTACAGGGTAGGAAAAACATTCAGTACTTC. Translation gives CASSLQGRKNIQYF.